This T cell receptor beta chain was recovered during a study of T cell responses to AZD1222 COVID-19 vaccine. Germline V gene data show CDR1 as SGHDN and CDR2 as FVKESK. The CDR3 runs 15 residues. Trimming took 4 bases from V and 10 from J; bases not matched to a gene: 5. This table comes from immunoSEQ multiplex PCR, and its TCRdb copy is limited to in-frame clones, with some not included. The sample holds 120,000 to 150,000 clones, 89% seen once. This TCR derives from an adult in good health. The chain is built from TRBV14 and TRBJ1-6; 12 bases are shared with TRBD1. The sequencing here drew on peripheral blood, taken on day 0 of AZD1222 vaccination. For the CDR3, the DNA is TGTGCCAGCAGCCCGGGACAGGGGGCAAGGTCACCCCTCCACTTT. Protein: CASSPGQGARSPLHF. Together with reference TRBV14 and TRBJ1-6, the CDR3 gives the full variable domain: EAGVTQFPSHSVIEKGQTVTLRCDPISGHDNLYWYRRVMGKEIKFLLHFVKESKQDESGMPNNRFLAERTGGTYSTLKVQPAELEDSGVYFCASSPGQGARSPLHFGNGTRLTVT.